Following are 26 T cell receptor beta chains from one sample sequenced in a study of CD4+ T cells in melanoma (dated by TCRdb to the early 2020s). The receptor library was made with the immunoSEQ multiplex PCR assay. TCRdb limited this immuneACCESS table to in-frame rearrangements with V and J called. A share of clones is missing; checked studies link under half to unresolved V genes, and the rest is unexplained. This sample has 120,000 to 150,000 clones in its table, and about 90% of those were observed once. In total, the top ten clones hold about 1.5% of the sample. Receptor source: a human donor with melanoma.

The CDR3 here is CASTGIRVGGYTF. As DNA, the CDR3 is TGTGCCAGCACGGGAATCAGGGTTGGAGGCTACACCTTC. The chain employs TRBV7-8 and TRBJ1-2, with D perhaps matching TRBD1 (5 bases). Germline-derived CDR1 and CDR2 are SGHVS and FQNEAQ. CDR3 size: 13 residues. V dropped 7 bases and J dropped 8 bases, with 17 bases sitting between them. The full variable domain, rest sourced from reference TRBV7-8 and TRBJ1-2, is GAGVSQSPRYKVAKRGQDVALRCDPISGHVSLFWYQQALGQGPEFLTYFQNEAQLDKSGLPSDRFFAERPEGSVSTLKIQRTQQEDSAVYLCASTGIRVGGYTFGSGTRLTVV.

The chain carries TRBV2 and TRBJ2-1; D not certain. V dropped 6 bases and J dropped 9 bases, with 15 bases sitting between them. Germline CDR1 and CDR2: SNHLY and FYNNEI. The length of the CDR3 is 13 residues. CDR3: CASRRALEAEQFF. The CDR3 coding sequence is TGTGCCAGCAGAAGAGCTCTAGAAGCTGAGCAGTTCTTC. The whole variable domain, filled in from reference TRBV2 and TRBJ2-1, reads EPEVTQTPSHQVTQMGQEVILRCVPISNHLYFYWYRQILGQKVEFLVSFYNNEISEKSEIFDDQFSVERPDGSNFTLKIRSTKLEDSAMYFCASRRALEAEQFFGPGTRLTVL.

The rearrangement links TRBV5-1 to TRBJ2-3, with D maybe TRBD2 (7 bases). Germline loops: CDR1 SGHRS, CDR2 YFSETQ. Trimming stripped 0 bases from V and 4 bases from J, with 12 bases between. The CDR3 contains 15 residues. CDR3 DNA sequence: TGCGCCAGCAGCTTGGTTGGGGGGGGCGCAGATACGCAGTATTTT. It is translated as CASSLVGGGADTQYF.

The chain is built from TRBV5-4 and TRBJ1-1; weak D call: TRBD1 (5 bases). V gave up 2 bases and J gave up 0 bases, with 11 bases separating them. Looked up from germline, CDR1 is SGHNT and CDR2 is YYREEE (reference sequence). This CDR3 is built from 15 residues. The DNA for the CDR3 is TGTGCCAGCAGCTTCTTCGCAGGGATGAACACTGAAGCTTTCTTT. Protein: CASSFFAGMNTEAFF.

The sample holds a few counts of this clone. The gene calls are TRBV15 and TRBJ2-3; 8 nucleotides line up with TRBD1. This CDR3 is built from 13 residues. J lost 6 bases, V lost 7 bases, and 6 bases had no gene match. The germline V gene has CDR1 LNHNV and CDR2 YYDKDF (reference sequence). CDR3 coding DNA: TGTGCCACCACTTACAGGGGGTTTGATACGCAGTATTTT. Translated, it gives CATTYRGFDTQYF.

This chain uses TRBV2 with TRBJ1-6, with a weak D call TRBD1 (6 bases). Germline V lookup: CDR1 SNHLY, CDR2 FYNNEI. The CDR3 covers 14 residues. Between the trimmed V and J ends, which lost 6 bases and 4 bases, there was a span of 10 bases. CDR3 in amino acids: CASRKQGYNSPLHF. DNA of the CDR3: TGTGCCAGCAGGAAGCAGGGGTATAATTCACCCCTCCACTTT.

V gene TRBV7-9 combines with J gene TRBJ1-4, with D uncertain. Trimming pared 5 bases from V and 8 bases from J, leaving 9 bases between. Germline V gene data show CDR1 as SEHNR and CDR2 as FQNEAQ (reference sequence). The length of the CDR3 is 12 residues. CDR3 DNA: TGTGCCAGCAGCCGGTCGGGGGAAAAACTGTTTTTT. It codes for CASSRSGEKLFF.

The rearrangement links TRBV28 to TRBJ1-1, with 7 nucleotides matching TRBD1. V trimming: 5 bases; J trimming: 2 bases; junction bases outside the gene matches: 8. The CDR3 extends over 15 amino acids. The V gene's germline CDR1 is MDHEN and CDR2 SYDVKM. The CDR3 is CASSKGGGGNTEAFF. The CDR3 DNA is TGTGCCAGCAGTAAGGGAGGGGGCGGAAACACTGAAGCTTTCTTT.

The V gene is TRBV6-5, the J gene TRBJ1-4; 8 bases are shared with TRBD1. This CDR3 spans 14 amino acids. The germline gives CDR1 MNHEY, CDR2 SVGAGI. With 4 bases clipped from V and 10 bases from J, the junction kept 8 bases outside the gene matches. CDR3 amino acids: CASSLGTGDGKLFF. The CDR3, as DNA: TGTGCCAGCAGTTTGGGGACAGGCGACGGAAAACTGTTTTTT.

This chain links TRBV19 with TRBJ2-3; TRBD2 agrees at 10 bases. V shed 4 bases, J shed 3 bases, and the junction held 10 bases outside the gene matches. The CDR3 is made up of 17 amino acids. Germline CDR1 LNHDA, CDR2 SQIVND (reference sequence). CDR3 region: CASSKSGGAGLTDTQYF. Here the CDR3 DNA reads TGTGCCAGTAGTAAGAGCGGGGGGGCCGGGCTTACAGATACGCAGTATTTT.

The V gene is TRBV23-1, the J gene TRBJ2-2, with 8 nucleotides matching TRBD2. Being an ORF, TRBV23-1 has a function that is uncertain. This CDR3 spans 19 amino acids. Trimming cost V 5 bases and J 1 base; bases outside gene matches: 15. As DNA, the CDR3 is TGCGCCAGCAGTAAGGGTTGCAGGGCGGGGGGTGAGAACACCGGGGAGCTGTTTTTT. It specifies CASSKGCRAGGENTGELFF.

The chain uses TRBV6-1 and TRBJ1-4, with D perhaps matching TRBD1 (5 bases). Germline-derived CDR1 and CDR2 are MNHNS and SASEGT. The CDR3 length is 16 residues. The V gene lost 4 bases and the J gene lost 4 bases, with 16 bases spanning the gap. The CDR3, as DNA: TGTGCCAGCAGTGTAGCGAGAACGGGGCTTAATGAAAAACTGTTTTTT. As protein: CASSVARTGLNEKLFF.

The genes are TRBV10-2 and TRBJ1-5; D gene unclear. The V end was cut by 8 bases, the J end by 4 bases, with 18 bases between. Germline V gives CDR1 WSHSY, CDR2 SAAADI. There are 15 residues in the CDR3. The CDR3 DNA sequence: TGCGCCAGCTTGGATATCAGAGGCCAAAATCAGCCCCAGCATTTT. Encoded protein: CASLDIRGQNQPQHF.

This sequence joins TRBV19 and TRBJ1-2, with 7 bases matching TRBD1. CDR1 is LNHDA and CDR2 is SQIVND in the germline V gene (reference sequence). Trimming at V came to 6 bases and at J to 4 bases, leaving 5 bases not matched to a gene. The length of the CDR3 is 13 residues. CDR3 in amino acids: CASRPRGSYGYTF. Written as DNA, the CDR3 is TGTGCCAGTAGACCCAGGGGGTCCTATGGCTACACCTTC.

This clone is a singleton in its sample. The V gene is TRBV6-5, the J gene TRBJ1-6; D unresolved. The CDR3 is made up of 14 amino acids. Trimming removed 0 bases at V and 8 bases at J, with 8 bases between. CDR1 is MNHEY, CDR2 SVGAGI, per germline. CDR3 amino acids: CASSYSNSYSPLHF. The DNA of the CDR3 is TGTGCCAGCAGTTACTCGAACAGTTATTCACCCCTCCACTTT.

The V and J genes are TRBV6-1 and TRBJ1-5, with no clear D. V was clipped by 3 bases and J by 0 bases, with 9 bases between them. This CDR3 region has 15 residues. Germline V gene data show CDR1 as MNHNS and CDR2 as SASEGT. The CDR3 DNA reads TGTGCCAGCAGTGACAACAGAAATAGCAATCAGCCCCAGCATTTT. This gives the protein CASSDNRNSNQPQHF.

The chain employs TRBV4-1 and TRBJ2-5, with D possibly TRBD2 on 5 matching bases. Trimming stripped 4 bases from V and 1 base from J, with 10 bases between. Germline values: CDR1 MGHRA, CDR2 YSYEKL. The CDR3 runs 14 residues. The CDR3 here is CASSLGDFQETQYF. For the CDR3, the DNA is TGCGCCAGCAGCCTCGGGGATTTCCAAGAGACCCAGTACTTC.

The rearrangement joins TRBV6-5 to TRBJ2-1, with a tentative D call TRBD1 (5 bases). The V gene's germline CDR1 is MNHEY and CDR2 SVGAGI. The V end lost 4 bases, the J end lost 8 bases, and 15 bases lay between the germline ends. CDR3 length equals 14 residues. For the CDR3, the DNA is TGTGCCAGCAGTTTCAGACAGATGAGAGATGAGCAGTTCTTC. Translation gives CASSFRQMRDEQFF.

The chain couples TRBV6-6 to TRBJ2-3, with a possible D match to TRBD1 (5 bases). The germline V and J ends were trimmed by 4 bases and 4 bases, with 15 bases remaining between them. There are 15 residues in the CDR3. CDR1 and CDR2 (germline): MNHNY, SVGAGI (reference sequence). The CDR3 sequence: CASSSWAGPADTQYF. In DNA, the CDR3 is TGTGCCAGCAGTTCTTGGGCAGGGCCGGCAGATACGCAGTATTTT.

The V gene is TRBV7-8, the J gene TRBJ1-2, with TRBD1 identical over 10 bases. The CDR3 totals 17 residues. Looked up from germline, CDR1 is SGHVS and CDR2 is FQNEAQ. V shed 5 bases, J shed 6 bases, and the junction held 15 bases outside the gene matches. Written as DNA, the CDR3 is TGTGCCAGCAGCCCCACCCCCGGGACAGGGGTTGTACATGGCTACACCTTC. Amino acid sequence: CASSPTPGTGVVHGYTF.

The chain recombines TRBV2 with TRBJ2-5; D gene unclear. The V and J ends lost 8 bases and 5 bases respectively, with 6 bases between them. The germline V gene has CDR1 SNHLY and CDR2 FYNNEI. The CDR3 sequence is 10 residues long. The CDR3, as DNA: TGTGCCAGCGGTAGCGAGACCCAGTACTTC. This sequence encodes CASGSETQYF.

The chain's CDR3 is CASSDRRILNTEAFF. The DNA of the CDR3 is TGTGCCAGCAGCGACAGAAGAATTTTGAACACTGAAGCTTTCTTT. The V call is TRBV6-6, the J call TRBJ1-1, with D tentatively TRBD1 (5 bases). The V gene lost 6 bases and the J gene lost 0 bases, with 14 bases spanning the gap. Germline CDR1 is MNHNY and CDR2 is SVGAGI (reference sequence). The CDR3 length is 15 residues.

The V call is TRBV6-5, the J call TRBJ2-7; 10 nucleotides match TRBD1. Looked up from germline, CDR1 is MNHEY and CDR2 is SVGAGI. The CDR3 has 14 amino acids. V gave up 6 bases and J gave up 6 bases; unmatched junction bases: 8. CDR3 amino acids: CASSRTGGGREQYF. Here the CDR3 DNA reads TGTGCCAGCAGCCGGACAGGGGGGGGGCGCGAGCAGTACTTC.

This clone showed up just once. The chain links TRBV6-5 to TRBJ2-1; D might be TRBD2 (6 bases). Germline V gene sequence: CDR1 MNHEY, CDR2 SVGAGI. The length of the CDR3 is 14 residues. Trimming stripped 3 bases from V and 4 bases from J, with 10 bases between. CDR3 amino acids: CASSYGAGYNEQFF. CDR3 coding DNA: TGTGCCAGCAGTTATGGGGCGGGGTACAATGAGCAGTTCTTC.

The chain employs TRBV5-1 and TRBJ2-5; 7 bases line up with TRBD2. Germline lookup yields CDR1 SGHRS and CDR2 YFSETQ. J gave up 5 bases and V 2 bases, and 6 bases lay outside the gene matches. The CDR3 contains 14 residues. CDR3 sequence: CASSLFSGEETQYF. The CDR3 DNA reads TGCGCCAGCAGCTTATTCAGCGGGGAGGAGACCCAGTACTTC.

The chain is built from TRBV5-1 and TRBJ1-6; tentatively, D is TRBD1 (6 bases). Trimming pared 5 bases from V and 8 bases from J, leaving 14 bases between. The CDR3 extends over 14 amino acids. CDR1 is SGHRS, CDR2 YFSETQ, per germline. CDR3 DNA: TGCGCCAGCAGATTACAGGGTAGGGATTCACCCCTCCACTTT. Residues: CASRLQGRDSPLHF.